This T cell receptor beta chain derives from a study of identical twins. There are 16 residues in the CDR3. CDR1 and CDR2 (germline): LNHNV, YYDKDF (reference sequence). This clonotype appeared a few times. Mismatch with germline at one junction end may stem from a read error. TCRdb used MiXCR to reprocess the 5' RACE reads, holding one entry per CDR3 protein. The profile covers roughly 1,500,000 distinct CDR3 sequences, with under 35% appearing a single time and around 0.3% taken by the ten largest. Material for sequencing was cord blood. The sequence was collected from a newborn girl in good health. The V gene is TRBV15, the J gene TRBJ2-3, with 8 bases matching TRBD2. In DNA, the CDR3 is TGTGCCACCAGTAGAGGGGCGGGACTAGATCTAGATACGCAGTATTTT. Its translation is CATSRGAGLDLDTQYF. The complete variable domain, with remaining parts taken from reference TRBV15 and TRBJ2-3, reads DAMVIQNPRYQVTQFGKPVTLSCSQTLNHNVMYWYQQKSSQAPKLLFHYYDKDFNNEADTPDNFQSRRPNTSFCFLDIRSPGLGDTAMYLCATSRGAGLDLDTQYFGPGTRLTVL.